What follows describes a single T cell receptor (beta chain). This entry belongs to a study of CD8 T cells in Susac syndrome. The wider study: Among the Susac syndrome patients who underwent sequencing, about six had clinically active disease, while about 8 of them were in remission.

There are 13 residues in the CDR3. Germline values: CDR1 MDHEN, CDR2 SYDVKM. V shed 6 bases and J 6 bases; nucleotides not matched to a gene: 1. Random hexamers were used to reverse transcribe an amount of about 0.45 to 1 ug RNA. TCRdb analysed the immunoSEQ multiplex PCR reads with MiXCR anew, one entry per CDR3 protein. The sample shows about 190,000 distinct CDR3 sequences, roughly 94% of them seen only once. The T cells that were sequenced for TCR beta were CD8+ and CD4+ cells from blood. The diagnostic criteria were recently defined, and patients with Susac syndrome met them for definite or probable disease.

This chain connects TRBV28 to TRBJ1-5, with 11 bases aligning to TRBD1. This TCR was recovered from a human donor with Susac syndrome. The sample comprised CD8+ T cells from PBMCs. In DNA, the CDR3 is TGTGCCAGCAGCGGGACAGGGGGTCAGCCCCAGCATTTT. Encoded protein: CASSGTGGQPQHF.